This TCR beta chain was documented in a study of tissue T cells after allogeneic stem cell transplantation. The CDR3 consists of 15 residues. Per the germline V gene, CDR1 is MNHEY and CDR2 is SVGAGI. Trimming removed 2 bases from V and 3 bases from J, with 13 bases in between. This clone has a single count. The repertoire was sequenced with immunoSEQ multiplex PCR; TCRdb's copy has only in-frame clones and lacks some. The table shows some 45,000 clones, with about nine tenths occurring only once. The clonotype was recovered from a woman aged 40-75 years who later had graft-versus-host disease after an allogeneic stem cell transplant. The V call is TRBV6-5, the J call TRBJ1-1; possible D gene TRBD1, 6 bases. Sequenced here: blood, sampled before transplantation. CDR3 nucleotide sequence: TGTGCCAGCAGTTACGGGGGCGCGGGGGACACTGAAGCTTTCTTT. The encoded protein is CASSYGGAGDTEAFF.